This is a list of T cell receptor beta chains from one sample in a study of shared clonotypes between healthy human individuals. TCRdb's table, derived via immunoSEQ multiplex PCR, lists solely in-frame clones and lacks some. Here the sample spans 1,500,000 or so clones, approximately 98.5% being singletons. The material sequenced was naive CD4+ T cells sorted from blood. The receptors originated from a man aged 25-40 years in good health. Both conserved end residues are part of each CDR3. The order of the fields is clone size, V gene, J gene, CDR3 protein. Size values are once, few and many counts, or a class for expanded clones, and some rows have none.

clone_size: once; v_call: TRBV5-1; j_call: TRBJ2-2; cdr3_aa: CASSWTGTSDTGELFF
clone_size: .; v_call: TRBV28; j_call: TRBJ2-1; cdr3_aa: CASETRDREYNEQFF
clone_size: .; v_call: TRBV7-8; j_call: TRBJ2-7; cdr3_aa: CASSTTSGKDEQYF
clone_size: .; v_call: TRBV28; j_call: TRBJ1-1; cdr3_aa: CASSFGTGYMTEAFF
clone_size: .; v_call: TRBV5-5; j_call: TRBJ2-1; cdr3_aa: CASSFVGQVYNEQFF
clone_size: .; v_call: TRBV9; j_call: TRBJ2-2; cdr3_aa: CASSVGQGRAGELFF
clone_size: once; v_call: TRBV5-4; j_call: TRBJ1-2; cdr3_aa: CASSTRDRVHGYTF
clone_size: .; v_call: TRBV5-1; j_call: TRBJ2-7; cdr3_aa: CASSALAGGSYGYEQYF
clone_size: .; v_call: TRBV7-9; j_call: TRBJ2-5; cdr3_aa: CASSLLVGTGTQYF
clone_size: .; v_call: TRBV20-1; j_call: TRBJ1-1; cdr3_aa: CSASPRRSFF
clone_size: .; v_call: TRBV18; j_call: TRBJ2-1; cdr3_aa: CASSPPGQGSYNEQFF
clone_size: .; v_call: TRBV2; j_call: TRBJ1-4; cdr3_aa: CASSARVRTEKLFF
clone_size: .; v_call: TRBV20-1; j_call: TRBJ1-1; cdr3_aa: CSAREYTEAFF
clone_size: .; v_call: TRBV2; j_call: TRBJ1-1; cdr3_aa: CASSSESGDTEAFF
clone_size: .; v_call: TRBV10-3; j_call: TRBJ2-7; cdr3_aa: CAISDTGRGEQYF
clone_size: .; v_call: TRBV28; j_call: TRBJ2-7; cdr3_aa: CASSGREAGQVYEQYF
clone_size: .; v_call: TRBV2; j_call: TRBJ2-7; cdr3_aa: CASRNGGGNEQYF
clone_size: .; v_call: TRBV18; j_call: TRBJ2-1; cdr3_aa: CASSKLRTGSVGGSYNEQFF
clone_size: .; v_call: TRBV9; j_call: TRBJ2-1; cdr3_aa: CASSVARLAGSYNEQFF
clone_size: .; v_call: TRBV10-3; j_call: TRBJ2-1; cdr3_aa: CAISTNSGSRYNEQFF
clone_size: .; v_call: TRBV28; j_call: TRBJ1-2; cdr3_aa: CASSLSRDRGRRGYTF
clone_size: .; v_call: TRBV6-1; j_call: TRBJ2-1; cdr3_aa: CASSERNEQFF
clone_size: .; v_call: TRBV5-6; j_call: TRBJ2-7; cdr3_aa: CASSPRASYEQYF
clone_size: .; v_call: TRBV28; j_call: TRBJ1-5; cdr3_aa: CASSKQGSQPQHF
clone_size: .; v_call: TRBV19; j_call: TRBJ2-1; cdr3_aa: CASKSGSRNEQFF
clone_size: .; v_call: TRBV28; j_call: TRBJ2-7; cdr3_aa: CASNPLAGGTYEQYF
clone_size: .; v_call: TRBV5-6; j_call: TRBJ2-2; cdr3_aa: CASSHPRLMGPGELFF
clone_size: .; v_call: TRBV7-8; j_call: TRBJ2-7; cdr3_aa: CASSLDPGGTYEQYF
clone_size: .; v_call: TRBV5-4; j_call: TRBJ1-2; cdr3_aa: CASSPWTSPHYGYTF
clone_size: .; v_call: TRBV5-8; j_call: TRBJ2-3; cdr3_aa: CASSSNLAGGRGTTDTQYF
clone_size: .; v_call: TRBV11-3; j_call: TRBJ1-1; cdr3_aa: CASSEMGGTEAFF
clone_size: .; v_call: TRBV10-1; j_call: TRBJ2-7; cdr3_aa: CASSVGSAYEQYF
clone_size: .; v_call: TRBV23-1; j_call: TRBJ2-6; cdr3_aa: CASSQSPQRAGANVLTF
clone_size: .; v_call: TRBV5-1; j_call: TRBJ2-2; cdr3_aa: CASSPGSGTANTGELFF
clone_size: .; v_call: TRBV5-6; j_call: TRBJ1-1; cdr3_aa: CASSYGRMNTEAFF
clone_size: .; v_call: TRBV9; j_call: TRBJ2-1; cdr3_aa: CASSAGLAGASEQFF
clone_size: once; v_call: TRBV28; j_call: TRBJ2-7; cdr3_aa: CASRVGESYEQYF
clone_size: .; v_call: TRBV27; j_call: TRBJ2-7; cdr3_aa: CASRTAASSYEQYF
clone_size: .; v_call: TRBV18; j_call: TRBJ1-2; cdr3_aa: CASSPPGTGYTF
clone_size: .; v_call: TRBV7-6; j_call: TRBJ1-1; cdr3_aa: CASSLARGNRAFF
clone_size: .; v_call: TRBV29-1; j_call: TRBJ1-2; cdr3_aa: CSVKGLYGYTF
clone_size: .; v_call: TRBV27; j_call: TRBJ1-3; cdr3_aa: CASNLNRGLSGNTIYF
clone_size: .; v_call: TRBV2; j_call: TRBJ2-4; cdr3_aa: CASSDTRGDRNIQYF
clone_size: .; v_call: TRBV11-2; j_call: TRBJ1-5; cdr3_aa: CASSLEPASGPQHF
clone_size: .; v_call: TRBV18; j_call: TRBJ2-7; cdr3_aa: CASSPPGGGDYEQYF
clone_size: .; v_call: TRBV27; j_call: TRBJ2-7; cdr3_aa: CASSRRESPYYEQYF
clone_size: .; v_call: TRBV2; j_call: TRBJ1-4; cdr3_aa: CASSEERSANEKLFF
clone_size: .; v_call: TRBV18; j_call: TRBJ2-2; cdr3_aa: CASSPSRGQLGELFF
clone_size: .; v_call: TRBV6-6; j_call: TRBJ2-2; cdr3_aa: CASSVGRTGELFF
clone_size: .; v_call: TRBV11-2; j_call: TRBJ1-1; cdr3_aa: CASSWTANTEAFF
clone_size: .; v_call: TRBV6-1; j_call: TRBJ1-5; cdr3_aa: CASRAGTRNQPQHF
clone_size: .; v_call: TRBV2; j_call: TRBJ2-7; cdr3_aa: CASSEYLDYEQYF
clone_size: .; v_call: TRBV9; j_call: TRBJ2-1; cdr3_aa: CASSVSGSNDEQFF
clone_size: .; v_call: TRBV28; j_call: TRBJ1-5; cdr3_aa: CASSKRNRGRFQPQHF